The next 24 T cell receptor beta chains were all read from a single sample in a study of blood T cell repertoires in COVID-19. The method was immunoSEQ multiplex PCR; TCRdb's version includes in-frame clones alone and lacks a portion of them. Of 90,000 or so clones in the sample, 91% are singletons; the top ten hold 1.8%. Sequencing was carried out using peripheral blood. Receptors were obtained from a human donor with active COVID-19. The donor label of this sample is uncertain.

The rearrangement uses TRBV7-9 and TRBJ2-5; a weak D match, TRBD2 (5 bases). Germline V gene data show CDR1 as SEHNR and CDR2 as FQNEAQ (reference sequence). This CDR3 is built from 13 residues. The V gene lost 0 bases and the J gene lost 6 bases, with 8 bases spanning the gap. CDR3 protein: CASSLAGSQTQYF. The CDR3 coding sequence is TGTGCCAGCAGCTTAGCGGGGAGCCAGACCCAGTACTTC.

Only one count was recorded for this clone. The chain is built from TRBV6-6 and TRBJ1-1; 8 nucleotides align to TRBD1. This CDR3 is built from 15 residues. V lost 0 bases, J lost 1 base, and 1 base stayed unmatched. The germline V gene has CDR1 MNHNY and CDR2 SVGAGI (reference sequence). The CDR3 protein is CASSYSDRGNTEAFF. Written as DNA, the CDR3 is TGTGCCAGCAGTTACTCAGACAGGGGGAACACTGAAGCTTTCTTT.

The V and J genes are TRBV6-5 and TRBJ2-5; 8 positions agree with TRBD1. This CDR3 has 14 residues. The V and J ends lost 4 bases and 4 bases, in that order; junction bases with no gene match: 5. The V gene's germline CDR1 is MNHEY and CDR2 SVGAGI. CDR3 sequence: CASSLGQGGETQYF. DNA for the CDR3: TGTGCCAGCAGTTTAGGACAGGGAGGAGAGACCCAGTACTTC.

The chain combines TRBV6-6 with TRBJ1-4; tentative D call: TRBD1 (5 bases). The CDR3 consists of 14 residues. V lost 4 bases to trimming and J lost 3 bases, with 9 bases between them. In germline, CDR1 is MNHNY, CDR2 SVGAGI (reference sequence). The CDR3 coding sequence is TGTGCCAGCAGTTCTCCGGGGGCTAATGAAAAACTGTTTTTT. It codes for CASSSPGANEKLFF.

The chain couples TRBV6-5 to TRBJ1-1; D possibly corresponds to TRBD1 (6 bases). The germline V gene encodes CDR1 MNHEY and CDR2 SVGAGI. Trimming shortened V by 6 bases and J by 0 bases, and 11 bases separated the two germline ends. The CDR3 runs to 14 residues. In DNA form, the CDR3 reads TGTGCCAGCAGGCGGACAGTGATGAACACTGAAGCTTTCTTT. Translation: CASRRTVMNTEAFF.

This sequence joins TRBV3-1 (or the pseudogene TRBV3-2) and TRBJ2-5; 9 bases agree with TRBD2. Trimming at V came to 1 base and at J to 3 bases, leaving 6 bases not matched to a gene. Germline loops: CDR1 LGHDT, CDR2 YNNKEL (reference sequence). CDR3 length: 16 residues. This CDR3 reads CASSQVLSSGEETQYF. The CDR3 DNA reads as TGTGCCAGCAGCCAAGTCTTGTCTAGCGGGGAAGAGACCCAGTACTTC.

The J gene is TRBJ2-5, the V gene TRBV5-1, with TRBD1 as a possible D gene (6 bases). The CDR3 sequence is 14 residues long. V gave up 4 bases and J gave up 5 bases, with 15 bases separating them. CDR1 is SGHRS, CDR2 YFSETQ, per germline. The CDR3 protein is CASSPDSSYETQYF. The DNA of the CDR3 is TGCGCCAGCAGCCCGGACAGTTCTTATGAGACCCAGTACTTC.

In its sample, this clone was seen a few times. The rearrangement joins TRBV6-5 to TRBJ1-5, with D possibly matching TRBD1 (6 bases). CDR1 is MNHEY and CDR2 is SVGAGI in the germline V gene. CDR3 length: 16 residues. The V and J ends lost 4 bases and 1 base respectively, with 14 bases between them. The CDR3 nucleotides are TGTGCCAGCAGTTCAACAGGGAAATGGAGCAATCAGCCCCAGCATTTT. It codes for CASSSTGKWSNQPQHF.

This clone was picked up one time. The gene calls are TRBV6-5 and TRBJ1-1; D remains unclear. The CDR3 runs to 14 residues. CDR1 and CDR2 (germline): MNHEY, SVGAGI. V was pared by 6 bases and J by 2 bases, with 13 bases between. The chain's CDR3 is CASRPLAPNTEAFF. The DNA for the CDR3 is TGTGCCAGCAGGCCCCTGGCCCCAAACACTGAAGCTTTCTTT.

This sequence joins TRBV5-8 and TRBJ2-1; the D gene is possibly TRBD1 (5 bases). V lost 1 base and J 7 bases, leaving 18 bases between the germline ends. Germline assignment: CDR1 SGHTS and CDR2 YDEGEE. The CDR3 runs 16 residues. The CDR3, as DNA: TGTGCCAGCAGCTTGAGGGGCCAGATCGGAAGTAATGAGCAGTTCTTC. Its protein product is CASSLRGQIGSNEQFF.

In this sample, this clone turned up once. The chain employs TRBV5-6 and TRBJ2-7, with D maybe TRBD1 (6 bases). There are 16 residues in the CDR3. The V end was cut by 4 bases, the J end by 0 bases, with 17 bases between. Germline CDR1 is SGHDT and CDR2 is YYEEEE. The DNA of the CDR3 is TGTGCCAGCAGCCTCCGGACAGCTCTTCTCTCCTACGAGCAGTACTTC. Amino acids: CASSLRTALLSYEQYF.

The genes are TRBV5-1 and TRBJ2-5; TRBD2 matches 13 bases. This CDR3 has 15 amino acids. Trimming cost V 4 bases and J 3 bases; bases outside gene matches: 3. The V gene's germline CDR1 is SGHRS and CDR2 YFSETQ. The CDR3 region has the DNA TGCGCCAGCAGCCGAGGGACTAGCGGGAAAGAGACCCAGTACTTC. Translation: CASSRGTSGKETQYF.

There are a few counts of this clone. V usage is TRBV2 and J usage is TRBJ2-3; D is possibly TRBD1 (7 bases). Trimming shortened V by 8 bases and J by 4 bases, and 22 bases separated the two germline ends. This CDR3 is 16 amino acids long. The germline V gene has CDR1 SNHLY and CDR2 FYNNEI. CDR3 sequence reads: CASWYQGGRVSDTQYF. DNA of the CDR3: TGTGCCAGCTGGTATCAGGGGGGTCGGGTATCAGATACGCAGTATTTT.

The chain links TRBV7-8 to TRBJ1-5; D unclear. This CDR3 is built from 16 residues. The germline CDR1 and CDR2 sequences are SGHVS and FQNEAQ. Trimming took 0 bases from V and 0 from J, leaving 9 bases between them. CDR3 sequence: CASSLARQYSNQPQHF. DNA for the CDR3: TGTGCCAGCAGCTTAGCGCGGCAGTATAGCAATCAGCCCCAGCATTTT. The full variable domain, in which reference TRBV7-8 and TRBJ1-5 provide the parts outside the CDR3, is GAGVSQSPRYKVAKRGQDVALRCDPISGHVSLFWYQQALGQGPEFLTYFQNEAQLDKSGLPSDRFFAERPEGSVSTLKIQRTQQEDSAVYLCASSLARQYSNQPQHFGDGTRLSIL.

The genes are TRBV7-6 and TRBJ2-1, with 11 bases lining up with TRBD2. This CDR3 spans 19 amino acids. After removal of 5 bases from V and 0 bases from J, the junction contained 12 bases not matched to a gene. Germline V gene lookup returns CDR1 SGHVS and CDR2 FNYEAQ. The CDR3 DNA follows: TGTGCCAGCAGCAAATCTAGCGGGGGGCTTTTAAGCTCCTACAATGAGCAGTTCTTC. Its protein is CASSKSSGGLLSSYNEQFF. The full variable domain, its missing parts supplied by reference TRBV7-6 and TRBJ2-1, is GAGVSQSPRYKVTKRGQDVALRCDPISGHVSLYWYRQALGQGPEFLTYFNYEAQQDKSGLPNDRFSAERPEGSISTLTIQRTEQRDSAMYRCASSKSSGGLLSSYNEQFFGPGTRLTVL.

The chain uses TRBV5-6 and TRBJ2-7; 8 bases fit TRBD2. The germline V gene has CDR1 SGHDT and CDR2 YYEEEE. The CDR3 is 16 amino acids. Trimming took 6 bases from V and 5 from J; bases not matched to a gene: 16. CDR3 sequence (DNA): TGTGCCAGCAACCGGGGGGGTTCAGGGTTAGGAGACGAGCAGTACTTC. Amino acids: CASNRGGSGLGDEQYF.

The V call is TRBV18, the J call TRBJ1-2; 8 nucleotides align to TRBD1. The CDR3 runs 15 residues. Germline loops: CDR1 KGHSH, CDR2 LQKENI. V dropped 3 bases and J dropped 1; count of bases not matched to a gene: 4. The CDR3 coding sequence is TGTGCCAGCTCACCCCAGGGGGCGCTTAACTATGGCTACACCTTC. Protein: CASSPQGALNYGYTF. Looking up the rest from reference TRBV18 and TRBJ1-2 gives the full variable domain: NAGVMQNPRHLVRRRGQEARLRCSPMKGHSHVYWYRQLPEEGLKFMVYLQKENIIDESGMPKERFSAEFPKEGPSILRIQQVVRGDSAAYFCASSPQGALNYGYTFGSGTRLTVV.

V usage is TRBV19 and J usage is TRBJ2-7, with D perhaps TRBD2 (5 bases). CDR3 length: 13 amino acids. V lost 5 bases and J 2 bases, leaving 10 bases between the germline ends. The germline V gene has CDR1 LNHDA and CDR2 SQIVND (reference sequence). In DNA form, the CDR3 reads TGTGCCAGTAGTCTCCACGGGGCCTACGAGCAGTACTTC. Its protein product is CASSLHGAYEQYF.

The chain joins TRBV5-1 to TRBJ1-1; D is possibly TRBD1 (6 bases). CDR3 size: 15 residues. Germline V gene data show CDR1 as SGHRS and CDR2 as YFSETQ. The ends were cut back, 0 bases at V and 1 base at J, with 10 bases in the middle. CDR3 sequence: CASSLVPGQNTEAFF. The CDR3 DNA sequence: TGCGCCAGCAGCTTGGTTCCGGGACAGAACACTGAAGCTTTCTTT.

V is TRBV7-2 and J is TRBJ1-5, with TRBD1 matching over 9 bases. Germline-derived CDR1 and CDR2 are SGHTA and FQGNSA. V lost 6 bases and J lost 6; bases outside the gene matches: 9. CDR3 length: 15 residues. The CDR3: CASSGGDREFQPQHF. For the CDR3, the DNA is TGTGCCAGCAGTGGGGGGGACAGGGAGTTTCAGCCCCAGCATTTT.

This clone was seen a few times. The chain carries TRBV7-9 and TRBJ1-5; D may be TRBD1 (6 bases). V was trimmed by 3 bases and J by 0 bases, leaving 9 bases between them. The CDR3 has 15 amino acids. Germline V CDR1 and CDR2: SEHNR, FQNEAQ (reference sequence). CDR3 coding DNA: TGTGCCAGCAGCTTCGGACAGCATAGCAATCAGCCCCAGCATTTT. It specifies CASSFGQHSNQPQHF.

The chain carries TRBV5-1 and TRBJ1-1; no clear D gene. The CDR3 covers 15 residues. From germline, CDR1 is SGHRS and CDR2 YFSETQ. V dropped 0 bases and J dropped 3 bases, with 12 bases sitting between them. The CDR3 region has the DNA TGCGCCAGCAGCTTGGAGGCGGGGTTCGACACTGAAGCTTTCTTT. This codes for CASSLEAGFDTEAFF.

This chain uses TRBV19 with TRBJ1-5; D is ambiguous. Trimming removed 7 bases from V and 7 bases from J, with 23 bases in between. Germline CDR1 reads LNHDA; CDR2 reads SQIVND (reference sequence). The CDR3 spans 16 residues. The CDR3 loop is CASIPGSVGVGQPQHF. In nucleotides, the CDR3 is TGTGCCAGTATCCCTGGGAGCGTGGGCGTCGGGCAGCCCCAGCATTTT.

The rearrangement uses TRBV7-2 and TRBJ1-2, with 9 bases matching TRBD1. V lost 6 bases to trimming and J lost 0 bases; unmatched junction nucleotides: 8. The germline gives CDR1 SGHTA, CDR2 FQGNSA. This CDR3 is 16 amino acids long. For the CDR3, the DNA is TGTGCCAGCAGTGGGAACAGGGGGCGGACTAACTATGGCTACACCTTC. Protein product: CASSGNRGRTNYGYTF.